This paragraph reports one T cell receptor (beta chain). Its antigen is unidentified. Germline CDR1 and CDR2: WNHNN and SYGVQD (reference sequence). This CDR3 region has 14 residues. V was clipped by 5 bases and J by 3 bases; unmatched bases: 4. The entry originates in a study of cytomegalovirus exposure and HLA in healthy donors. Study-level background: Samples from HLA-typed donors yielded around 85 million unique TCRs in an early data release.

The study ran its PCR with 60 Vbeta and 13 Jbeta primers. Libraries were prepared by immunoSEQ multiplex PCR; TCRdb keeps only in-frame clonotypes and omits some of them. This table has about 160,000 clones, more than 65% appearing once. Study findings and constraints: Most of the TCR beta V segments (in an earlier analysis) were productive either about 87% or about 30% of the time. Among CMV-associated TCR beta chains, most appeared HLA-restricted in a later analysis.

The rearrangement uses TRBV10-1 and TRBJ2-7, with 10 bases aligning to TRBD1. The sample taken for sequencing was PBMCs. This clonotype originated in a man aged 25 to 40 in good health and CMV-seronegative. The CDR3 loop is CASSPRTGGYEQYF. In DNA form, the CDR3 reads TGCGCCAGCAGTCCCCGGACAGGGGGCTACGAGCAGTACTTC.